The present entry profiles one T cell receptor (beta chain) with its context. The antigen is unknown. The CDR3 has 14 amino acids. The V gene end was trimmed by 2 bases and the J gene end by 6 bases; junction bases not matched to a gene: 4. Germline V gives CDR1 ENHRY, CDR2 SYGVKD. It was with 60 Vbeta and 13 Jbeta primers that the PCR ran. In the original processing: Roughly 11 million shared chains were among the 60 million to 80 million unique TCR beta chains that a later analysis counted. Some clones are missing from TCRdb's copy, which holds only in-frame ones; the method was immunoSEQ multiplex PCR. The DNA gave D and trimming, while V, J and clone size come from that table. The sample records under 250,000 clones, 65% to 90% being singletons. The data belong to a study of cytomegalovirus exposure and HLA in healthy donors. Turning to the study itself: From donors who were HLA-typed, an early data release held 75 million to 85 million unique TCRs. Findings and limits, study-wide: A missense variant in DCLRE1C was later tied to TCR beta V- and J-gene trimming. A highly shared variant cluster was judged a likely technical artifact.

This TCR was recovered from a woman aged 50 to 60 in good health and CMV-seronegative. Sequencing input: PBMCs. The rearrangement uses TRBV10-3 and TRBJ2-7; 10 bases match TRBD1. The CDR3 here is CAISERQGASEQYF. For the CDR3, the DNA is TGTGCCATCAGTGAGAGACAGGGGGCAAGCGAGCAGTACTTC.